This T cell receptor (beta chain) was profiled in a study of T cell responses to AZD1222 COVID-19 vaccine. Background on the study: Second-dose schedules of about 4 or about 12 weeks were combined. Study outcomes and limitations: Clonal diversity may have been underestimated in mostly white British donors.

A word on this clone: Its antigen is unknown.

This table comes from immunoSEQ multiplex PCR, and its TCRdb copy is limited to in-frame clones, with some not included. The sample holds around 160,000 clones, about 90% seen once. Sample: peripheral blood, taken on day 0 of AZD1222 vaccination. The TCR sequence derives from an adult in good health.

CDR3 DNA: TGCGCCAGCAGCCAAGTTAGCGGATACCAAGAGACCCAGTACTTC. Translating it yields CASSQVSGYQETQYF. The chain employs TRBV4-3 and TRBJ2-5; D might be TRBD2 (6 bases). Germline V gene lookup returns CDR1 LGHNA and CDR2 YSLEER. The CDR3 is 15 residues long. The V end was cut by 1 base, the J end by 0 bases, with 9 bases between.